Sequencing of this TCR beta chain was carried out in a study of T cell changes during pregnancy in multiple sclerosis. Germline CDR1 is MNHEY and CDR2 is SVGAGI. CDR3 length equals 14 residues. With V trimmed by 6 bases and J by 4 bases, 7 bases remained unmatched. Profiling relied on immunoSEQ multiplex PCR, and the TCRdb table lists in-frame clones only, not all of them. The sample includes some 42,000 clones, roughly 87% seen only once; the top ten take roughly 0.87%. The genes are TRBV6-5 and TRBJ1-2, with 8 bases that match TRBD1. The TCR originated in a female donor with multiple sclerosis, enrolled in a pregnancy study. The specimen comprised CD4+ T cells from peripheral blood mononuclear cells, sampled after pregnancy. As DNA, the CDR3 is TGTGCCAGCAGCGAAGGGGACAGGCCCTATGGCTACACCTTC. Translation: CASSEGDRPYGYTF.